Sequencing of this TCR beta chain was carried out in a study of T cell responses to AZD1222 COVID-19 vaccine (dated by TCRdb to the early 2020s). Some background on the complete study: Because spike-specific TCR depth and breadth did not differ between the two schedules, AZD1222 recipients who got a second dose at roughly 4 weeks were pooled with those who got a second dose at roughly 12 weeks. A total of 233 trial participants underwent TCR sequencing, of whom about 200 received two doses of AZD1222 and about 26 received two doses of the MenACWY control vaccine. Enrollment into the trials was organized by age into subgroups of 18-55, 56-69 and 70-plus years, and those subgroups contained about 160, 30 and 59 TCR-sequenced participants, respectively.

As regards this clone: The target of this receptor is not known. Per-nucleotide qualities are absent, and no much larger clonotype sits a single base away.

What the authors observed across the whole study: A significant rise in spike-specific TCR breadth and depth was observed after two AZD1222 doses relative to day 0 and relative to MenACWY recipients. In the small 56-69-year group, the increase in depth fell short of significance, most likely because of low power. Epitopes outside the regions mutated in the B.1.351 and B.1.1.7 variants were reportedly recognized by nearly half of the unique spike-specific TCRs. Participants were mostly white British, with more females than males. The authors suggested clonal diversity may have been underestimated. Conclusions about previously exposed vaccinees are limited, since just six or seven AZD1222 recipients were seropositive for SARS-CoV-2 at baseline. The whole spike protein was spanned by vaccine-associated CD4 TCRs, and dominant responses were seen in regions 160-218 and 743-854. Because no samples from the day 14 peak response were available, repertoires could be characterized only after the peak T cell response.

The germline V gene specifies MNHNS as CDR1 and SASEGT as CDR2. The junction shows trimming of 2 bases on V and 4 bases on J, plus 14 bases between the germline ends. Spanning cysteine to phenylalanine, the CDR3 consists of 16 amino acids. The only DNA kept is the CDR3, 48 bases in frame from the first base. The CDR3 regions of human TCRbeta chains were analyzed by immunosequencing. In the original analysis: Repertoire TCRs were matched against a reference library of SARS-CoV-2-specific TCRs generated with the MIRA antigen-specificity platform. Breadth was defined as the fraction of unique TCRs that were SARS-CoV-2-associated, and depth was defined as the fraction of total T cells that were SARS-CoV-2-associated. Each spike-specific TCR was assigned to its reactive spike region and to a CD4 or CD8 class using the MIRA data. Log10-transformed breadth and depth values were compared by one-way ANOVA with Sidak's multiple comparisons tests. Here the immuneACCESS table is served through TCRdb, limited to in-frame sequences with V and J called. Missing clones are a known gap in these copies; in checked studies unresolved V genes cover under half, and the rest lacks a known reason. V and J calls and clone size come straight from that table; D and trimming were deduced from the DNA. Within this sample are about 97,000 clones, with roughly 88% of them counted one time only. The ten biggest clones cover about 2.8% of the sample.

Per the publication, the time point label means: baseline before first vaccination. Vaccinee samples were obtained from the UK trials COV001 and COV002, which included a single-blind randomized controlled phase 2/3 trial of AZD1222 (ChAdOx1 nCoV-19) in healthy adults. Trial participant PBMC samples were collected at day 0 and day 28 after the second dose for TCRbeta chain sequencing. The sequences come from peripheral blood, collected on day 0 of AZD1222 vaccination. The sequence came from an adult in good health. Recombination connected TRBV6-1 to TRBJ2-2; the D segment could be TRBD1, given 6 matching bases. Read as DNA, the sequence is TGTGCCAGCAGTGAACGGGCAGGGGTTGGCACCGGGGAGCTGTTTTTT. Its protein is CASSERAGVGTGELFF.